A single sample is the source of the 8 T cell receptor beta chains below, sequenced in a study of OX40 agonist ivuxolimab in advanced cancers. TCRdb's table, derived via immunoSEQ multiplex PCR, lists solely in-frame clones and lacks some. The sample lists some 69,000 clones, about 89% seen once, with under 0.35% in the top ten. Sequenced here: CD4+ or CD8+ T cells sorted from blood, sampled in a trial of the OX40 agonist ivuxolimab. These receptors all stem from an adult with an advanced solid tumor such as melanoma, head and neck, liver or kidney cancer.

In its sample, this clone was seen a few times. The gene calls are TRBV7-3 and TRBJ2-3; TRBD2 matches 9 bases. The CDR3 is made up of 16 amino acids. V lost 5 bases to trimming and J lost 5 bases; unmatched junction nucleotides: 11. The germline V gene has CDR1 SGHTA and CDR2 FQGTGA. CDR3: CASSASGTSSGDTQYF. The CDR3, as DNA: TGTGCCAGCAGCGCCTCCGGGACTAGCTCGGGAGATACGCAGTATTTT. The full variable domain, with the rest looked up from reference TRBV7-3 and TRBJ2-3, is GAGVSQTPSNKVTEKGKYVELRCDPISGHTALYWYRQSLGQGPEFLIYFQGTGAADDSGLPNDRFFAVRPEGSVSTLKIQRTERGDSAVYLCASSASGTSSGDTQYFGPGTRLTVL.

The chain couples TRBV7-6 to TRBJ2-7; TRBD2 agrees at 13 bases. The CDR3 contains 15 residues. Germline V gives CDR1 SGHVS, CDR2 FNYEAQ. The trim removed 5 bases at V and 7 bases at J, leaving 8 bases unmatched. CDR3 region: CASSTGLAGVGEQYF. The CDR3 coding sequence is TGTGCCAGCAGCACCGGACTAGCGGGAGTGGGGGAGCAGTACTTC.

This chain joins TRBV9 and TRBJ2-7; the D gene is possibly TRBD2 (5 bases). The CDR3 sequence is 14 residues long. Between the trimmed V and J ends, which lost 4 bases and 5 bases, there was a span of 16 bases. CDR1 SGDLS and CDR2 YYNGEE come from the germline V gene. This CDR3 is CASSPKGEFHEQYF. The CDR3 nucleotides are TGTGCCAGCAGCCCAAAGGGAGAGTTCCACGAGCAGTACTTC.

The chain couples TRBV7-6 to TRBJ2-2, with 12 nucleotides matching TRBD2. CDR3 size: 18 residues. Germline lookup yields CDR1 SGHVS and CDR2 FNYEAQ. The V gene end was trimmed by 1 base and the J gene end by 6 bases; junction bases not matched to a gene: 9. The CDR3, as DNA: TGTGCCAGCAGCTTAGTCGCGACTAGCGGGAGATGGGCCGGGGAGCTGTTTTTT. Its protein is CASSLVATSGRWAGELFF.

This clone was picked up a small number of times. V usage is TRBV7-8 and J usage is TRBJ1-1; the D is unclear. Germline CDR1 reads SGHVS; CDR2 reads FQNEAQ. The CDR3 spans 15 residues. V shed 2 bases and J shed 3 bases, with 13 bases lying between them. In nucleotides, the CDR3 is TGTGCCAGCAGCTTAAAGTCCCCAGGATACACTGAAGCTTTCTTT. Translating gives CASSLKSPGYTEAFF.

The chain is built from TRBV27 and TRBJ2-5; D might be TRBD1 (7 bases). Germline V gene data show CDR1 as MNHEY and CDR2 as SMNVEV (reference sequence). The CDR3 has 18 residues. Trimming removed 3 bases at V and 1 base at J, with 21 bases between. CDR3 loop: CASSFSGFGGGIQETQYF. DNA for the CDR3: TGTGCCAGCAGTTTTTCCGGTTTCGGAGGGGGCATCCAAGAGACCCAGTACTTC.

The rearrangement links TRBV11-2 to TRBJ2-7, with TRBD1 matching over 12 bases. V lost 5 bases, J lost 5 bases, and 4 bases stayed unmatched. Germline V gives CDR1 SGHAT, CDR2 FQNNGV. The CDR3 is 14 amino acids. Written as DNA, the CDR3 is TGTGCCAGCAGCAGGGACAGGGGGCATCACGAGCAGTACTTC. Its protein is CASSRDRGHHEQYF.

CDR3 nucleotides: TGTGCCAGCACCACGAGGGGGAGGGCTCAAGAGACCCAGTACTTC. Encoded protein: CASTTRGRAQETQYF. The chain joins TRBV6-1 to TRBJ2-5; D is perhaps TRBD2 (7 bases). Germline values: CDR1 MNHNS, CDR2 SASEGT. Trimming took 7 bases from V and 2 from J, leaving 17 bases between them. The CDR3 contains 15 residues.